Presented here are 26 T cell receptor beta chains from one specimen sequenced in a study of blood T cells in healthy people across ages. A second roughly 7 to 12 cycle PCR used barcoded and J-beta primers. TCRdb fed the 5' RACE reads into MiXCR, producing one record per CDR3 protein. The sample includes some 1.4 million distinct CDR3 sequences, about 40% of them seen just once. Sequenced material: blood. Receptors were obtained from a young woman in good health.

About this clonotype itself: One end of the junction varies from germline; a read error may be responsible. The chain joins TRBV29-1 to TRBJ2-5; D may be TRBD2 (5 bases). CDR1 and CDR2 from the germline V gene are SQVTM and ANQGSEA. The CDR3 is 12 residues long. CDR3 in amino acids: CSAERSQETRYF. CDR3 in DNA: TGCAGCGCCGAGCGGAGCCAAGAGACCCGGTACTTC.

This chain uses TRBV10-3 with TRBJ2-2, with TRBD1 matching over 9 bases. Germline CDR1 reads ENHRY; CDR2 reads SYGVKD. The V gene end was trimmed by 6 bases and the J gene end by 4 bases; junction bases not matched to a gene: 6. CDR3 size: 15 residues. As DNA, the CDR3 is TGTGCCATCAGCGCGGGACAGGGCGGCACCGGGGAGCTGTTTTTT. Protein sequence: CAISAGQGGTGELFF.

The V and J genes are TRBV20-1 and TRBJ2-3; TRBD2 matches at 10 bases. This CDR3 comprises 14 residues. The germline gives CDR1 DFQATT, CDR2 SNEGSKA (reference sequence). The trim removed 5 bases at V and 1 base at J, leaving 3 bases unmatched. CDR3 amino acids: CSAFLAGGTDTQYF. The CDR3 DNA is TGCAGTGCTTTTCTAGCGGGGGGCACAGATACGCAGTATTTT.

The V and J genes are TRBV20-1 and TRBJ1-1; D is perhaps TRBD1 (6 bases). The V and J ends lost 5 bases and 1 base respectively, with 11 bases between them. CDR3 length: 13 amino acids. The germline V gene has CDR1 DFQATT and CDR2 SNEGSKA (reference sequence). The CDR3 DNA follows: TGCAGTGCTTGGCCAGGGGAGAACACTGAAGCTTTCTTT. Its translation: CSAWPGENTEAFF.

The chain has TRBV9 and TRBJ2-5; 13 bases fit TRBD2. V trimming: 0 bases; J trimming: 1 base; junction bases outside the gene matches: 3. There are 17 residues in the CDR3. Germline CDR1 SGDLS, CDR2 YYNGEE. The CDR3 nucleotides are TGTGCCAGCAGCGTAGGGACTAGCGGGGGCCTCCAAGAGACCCAGTACTTC. Protein: CASSVGTSGGLQETQYF.

The chain couples TRBV7-7 to TRBJ2-7, with TRBD1 identical over 10 bases. The germline V gene encodes CDR1 SSHAT and CDR2 FNYEAQ (reference sequence). Losses at the gene ends were 5 bases for V and 3 bases for J; bases not matched to a gene: 7. This CDR3 has 15 residues. The CDR3 protein is CASSPSGQGIYEQYF. The CDR3 DNA sequence: TGTGCCAGCAGCCCATCGGGACAGGGGATCTACGAGCAGTACTTC. Full variable domain (outside the CDR3, taken from reference TRBV7-7 and TRBJ2-7): GAGVSQSPRYKVTKRGQDVTLRCDPISSHATLYWYQQALGQGPEFLTYFNYEAQPDKSGLPSDRFSAERPEGSISTLTIQRTEQRDSAMYRCASSPSGQGIYEQYFGPGTRLTVT.

This clonotype was seen a few times. The gene calls are TRBV4-1 and TRBJ2-7; TRBD1 might be the D (6 bases). The V gene lost 2 bases and the J gene lost 5 bases, with 10 bases spanning the gap. This CDR3 region has 13 residues. Germline CDR1 and CDR2: MGHRA and YSYEKL. The CDR3 bases are TGCGCCAGCAGCCAACCAGGGGTGAACGAGCAGTACTTC. Amino acids: CASSQPGVNEQYF.

The sample holds one count of this clonotype. A much larger clonotype is one base distant, so this may be a read error. The chain couples TRBV7-9 to TRBJ1-2; 7 nucleotides line up with TRBD1. The CDR3 has 11 amino acids. Germline CDR1 is SEHNR and CDR2 is FQNEAQ (reference sequence). The CDR3 here is CANSTGDGYTF. CDR3 nucleotides: TGTGCCAACAGCACAGGGGATGGCTACACCTTC.

J is TRBJ1-5 and V is TRBV18; D is uncertain. The CDR3 loop spans 14 amino acids. Trimming pared 6 bases from V and 0 bases from J, leaving 9 bases between. Germline CDR1 and CDR2: KGHSH and LQKENI. The CDR3 coding sequence is TGTGCCAGCTCCCAGCAGCGTAGCAATCAGCCCCAGCATTTT. Translated, it gives CASSQQRSNQPQHF.

Only a few counts were recorded for this clonotype. The J gene is TRBJ2-3, the V gene TRBV4-1; 9 bases line up with TRBD2. J gave up 6 bases and V 0 bases, and 7 bases lay outside the gene matches. The germline V gene encodes CDR1 MGHRA and CDR2 YSYEKL. CDR3 size: 16 residues. The CDR3 region is CASSQDQRGDPDTQYF. The CDR3, as DNA: TGCGCCAGCAGCCAAGATCAGCGGGGGGATCCGGATACGCAGTATTTT.

The gene calls are TRBV14 and TRBJ1-2; a weak D match, TRBD1 (5 bases). CDR3 length equals 12 residues. Trimming removed 0 bases at V and 8 bases at J, with 7 bases between. Per germline, CDR1 SGHDN and CDR2 FVKESK. The chain's CDR3 is CASSQDRQGYTF. DNA for the CDR3: TGTGCCAGCAGCCAAGATAGACAGGGCTACACCTTC. The full variable domain, rest sourced from reference TRBV14 and TRBJ1-2, is EAGVTQFPSHSVIEKGQTVTLRCDPISGHDNLYWYRRVMGKEIKFLLHFVKESKQDESGMPNNRFLAERTGGTYSTLKVQPAELEDSGVYFCASSQDRQGYTFGSGTRLTVV.

The V gene is TRBV6-5, the J gene TRBJ2-5, with a tentative D call TRBD1 (6 bases). Deletions cut 7 bases from V and 2 bases from J, with 14 bases between. Germline assignment: CDR1 MNHEY and CDR2 SVGAGI. CDR3 length: 14 residues. CDR3 loop: CASTQGRQQETQYF. Written as DNA, the CDR3 is TGTGCCAGCACCCAGGGGCGGCAGCAAGAGACCCAGTACTTC.

V usage is TRBV20-1 and J usage is TRBJ1-4; maybe TRBD1 (5 bases). V lost 7 bases and J 3 bases, leaving 9 bases between the germline ends. The CDR3 is 12 residues long. CDR1 is DFQATT, CDR2 SNEGSKA, per germline (reference sequence). CDR3 residues: CSERGPNEKLFF. The DNA for the CDR3 is TGCAGTGAAAGGGGTCCTAATGAAAAACTGTTTTTT.

The rearrangement links TRBV5-1 to TRBJ1-5; the D gene is possibly TRBD1 (5 bases). Deletions cut 0 bases from V and 9 bases from J, with 19 bases between. In germline, CDR1 is SGHRS, CDR2 YFSETQ. The CDR3 contains 16 residues. DNA of the CDR3: TGCGCCAGCAGCTTGGCCCCAGGGAGTGGGACGCGGCCCCAGCATTTT. This sequence encodes CASSLAPGSGTRPQHF.

The chain has TRBV28 and TRBJ2-5, with 9 bases aligning to TRBD1. Germline values: CDR1 MDHEN, CDR2 SYDVKM. With V trimmed by 6 bases and J by 13 bases, 15 bases remained unmatched. This CDR3 is built from 14 residues. CDR3 protein: CASSILDRGGELYF. The CDR3 coding sequence is TGTGCCAGCAGCATCTTGGACAGGGGTGGCGAGCTGTACTTC.

V is TRBV21-1 and J is TRBJ2-5. TRBV21-1 constitutes a pseudogene. The CDR3 is 14 amino acids. The CDR3 is CASSKGDTAETQYF. CDR3 coding DNA: TGTGCCAGCAGCAAAGGAGACACGGCGGAGACCCAGTACTTC.

This rearrangement joins TRBV7-8 to TRBJ2-4; D is perhaps TRBD2 (6 bases). The J call may be wrong; the DNA end is better matched by TRBJ2-7. This CDR3 contains 14 residues. Looked up from germline, CDR1 is SGHVS and CDR2 is FQNEAQ. The CDR3: CASSLYVREDEQYF. Here the CDR3 DNA reads TGTGCCAGCAGCTTATACGTTAGGGAGGACGAGCAGTACTTC.

The chain recombines TRBV3-1 with TRBJ1-6; D is perhaps TRBD1 (5 bases). CDR3 size: 14 residues. Trimming stripped 4 bases from V and 3 bases from J, with 7 bases between. CDR1 and CDR2 (germline): LGHDT, YNNKEL (reference sequence). CDR3 loop: CASSLGDYNSPLHF. For the CDR3, the DNA is TGTGCCAGCAGCCTGGGGGACTATAATTCACCCCTCCACTTT.

This clonotype was seen a few times. V usage is TRBV4-1 and J usage is TRBJ2-1; 12 bases line up with TRBD2. CDR3 length: 18 amino acids. Per the germline V gene, CDR1 is MGHRA and CDR2 is YSYEKL. With 1 base clipped from V and 1 base from J, the junction kept 5 bases outside the gene matches. Written as DNA, the CDR3 is TGCGCCAGCAGCCAAGTGGGACTAGCGGGCGGATCCTACAATGAGCAGTTCTTC. Translating gives CASSQVGLAGGSYNEQFF.

This clonotype came up a few times. This chain uses TRBV6-1 with TRBJ1-2; 7 bases line up with TRBD1. After removal of 7 bases from V and 5 bases from J, the junction contained 13 bases not matched to a gene. The CDR3 totals 15 residues. Germline-derived CDR1 and CDR2 are MNHNS and SASEGT. Written as DNA, the CDR3 is TGTGCCAGCATCCCAGGGGGGCTCCCCTTTTATGGCTACACCTTC. Translation gives CASIPGGLPFYGYTF.

This clonotype was counted many times. The CDR3: CASSRGGGETQYF. The CDR3 DNA is TGTGCCAGCTCACGAGGGGGAGGCGAGACCCAGTACTTC. This chain links TRBV12-3 or TRBV12-4 with TRBJ2-5, with D possibly called TRBD1 or TRBD2 (6 bases each). The CDR3 loop spans 13 amino acids. V was clipped by 8 bases and J by 5 bases, with 15 bases between them.

The rearrangement links TRBV3-1 to TRBJ1-1; D is unresolved. There are 15 residues in the CDR3. V lost 2 bases, J lost 0 bases, and 10 bases lay in between. CDR1 is LGHDT, CDR2 YNNKEL, per germline (reference sequence). CDR3 sequence (DNA): TGTGCCAGCAGCCAAAGGCTGGGGATGAACACTGAAGCTTTCTTT. It codes for CASSQRLGMNTEAFF.

This chain uses TRBV20-1 with TRBJ2-7, with D perhaps matching TRBD2 (7 bases). CDR3 size: 15 residues. CDR1 DFQATT and CDR2 SNEGSKA come from the germline V gene (reference sequence). Trimming pared 2 bases from V and 7 bases from J, leaving 21 bases between. For the CDR3, the DNA is TGCAGTGCTAGACCTCAGGGGAGGGCCTGGGAGGAGCAGTACTTC. Translated, it gives CSARPQGRAWEEQYF.

The CDR3 reads CATSDTIYNEQFF. As DNA, the CDR3 is TGTGCCACCAGTGATACCATATACAATGAGCAGTTCTTC. The chain couples TRBV24-1 to TRBJ2-1; D unresolved. V lost 3 bases, J lost 4 bases, and 6 bases lay in between. The V gene's germline CDR1 is KGHDR and CDR2 SFDVKD. The CDR3 has 13 amino acids.

The V gene is TRBV6-5, the J gene TRBJ2-2; D remains ambiguous. Germline V gene data show CDR1 as MNHEY and CDR2 as SVGAGI. This CDR3 is 15 amino acids long. The V end was cut by 3 bases, the J end by 6 bases, with 14 bases between. The CDR3 nucleotides read TGTGCCAGCAGTTATTACCGTCGATCGTCCGGGGAGCTGTTTTTT. It translates to CASSYYRRSSGELFF.

The genes are TRBV28 and TRBJ2-3; 7 bases line up with TRBD2. Germline CDR1 reads MDHEN; CDR2 reads SYDVKM. V dropped 8 bases and J dropped 2; count of bases not matched to a gene: 10. This CDR3 region has 15 residues. CDR3 loop: CASPPAGEYTDTQYF. The CDR3 DNA reads as TGTGCCAGCCCTCCCGCGGGGGAGTACACAGATACGCAGTATTTT.